This T cell receptor beta chain was recorded in a study of T-cell reconstitution after alpha-beta-depleted transplantation in children. Study-wide points: By about two months after transplant, alpha-beta T cells reportedly arose from several hundred graft clones that had expanded.

TCRbeta library construction was performed incorporating unique molecular identifiers. TCRdb reprocessed the PCR reads with MiXCR, giving one entry per CDR3 protein. The table has about 250,000 distinct CDR3 sequences, about 24% seen once. V gave up 2 bases and J gave up 0 bases; unmatched junction bases: 3. Germline lookup yields CDR1 MNHEY and CDR2 SMNVEV (reference sequence). The CDR3 contains 16 residues. Remarks on this clonotype: Its target is unknown.

This sample comprised PBMCs, mostly from graft donor cells, obtained 360 days after TCRalphabeta/CD19-depleted stem cell transplant. The receptor's source is a female patient between 2 and 10 years old who had a stem cell transplant for congenital amegakaryocytic thrombocytopenia, so the T cells may come from the graft donor. J is TRBJ2-2 and V is TRBV27, with 7 bases matching TRBD1. CDR3 nucleotide sequence: TGTGCCAGCAGTTTAAGGGACAGCGCGAACACCGGGGAGCTGTTTTTT. The encoded protein is CASSLRDSANTGELFF.